Listed here are 14 T cell receptor beta chains from one sample, sequenced in a study of cytomegalovirus exposure and HLA in healthy donors. 60 Vbeta and 13 Jbeta primers were used in PCR. The table came from immunoSEQ multiplex PCR; TCRdb's copy has only in-frame clones and leaves some out. The sample carries some 160,000 clones, 65% to 90% recorded once. The source material was PBMCs. These TCRs come from a man aged 50 to 59 in good health and CMV-seropositive.

The chain's CDR3 is CASSPTAVGTQYF. The CDR3 region has the DNA TGTGCCAGCAGTCCCACAGCCGTGGGGACCCAGTACTTC. J is TRBJ2-5 and V is TRBV6-6; D not certain. Germline loops: CDR1 MNHNY, CDR2 SVGAGI (reference sequence). Between the trimmed V and J ends, which lost 5 bases and 7 bases, there was a span of 14 bases. This CDR3 region has 13 residues.

The J gene is TRBJ2-1, the V gene TRBV11-2; 9 nucleotides line up with TRBD2. With 6 bases clipped from V and 8 bases from J, the junction kept 5 bases outside the gene matches. Germline V lookup: CDR1 SGHAT, CDR2 FQNNGV. This CDR3 has 13 residues. The DNA of the CDR3 is TGTGCCAGCAGGGTAGCGGGGGTATATGAGCAGTTCTTC. It is translated as CASRVAGVYEQFF.

The rearrangement uses TRBV5-4 and TRBJ2-7; no definite D call. The CDR3 contains 13 residues. Germline assignment: CDR1 SGHNT and CDR2 YYREEE (reference sequence). V lost 0 bases, J lost 3 bases, and 7 bases lay in between. CDR3 nucleotide sequence: TGTGCCAGCAGCTTGGATGGCCGCTACGAGCAGTACTTC. Residues: CASSLDGRYEQYF.

This clone was seen only a few times. The chain joins TRBV2 to TRBJ2-3; 8 bases agree with TRBD1. The germline V gene encodes CDR1 SNHLY and CDR2 FYNNEI. The CDR3 consists of 15 residues. The ends lost 1 base at V and 7 bases at J; junction bases unmatched: 7. The CDR3 sequence is CASSEGTGSWHTQYF. CDR3 nucleotide sequence: TGTGCCAGCAGTGAAGGGACAGGGAGCTGGCATACGCAGTATTTT.

In DNA form, the CDR3 reads TGCGCCAGCAGCTTACAGACTAGCGGGACCGAGCAGTTCTTC. Protein: CASSLQTSGTEQFF. The V and J genes are TRBV5-1 and TRBJ2-1; the match to TRBD2 covers 11 bases. CDR1 and CDR2 (germline): SGHRS, YFSETQ. This CDR3 region has 14 residues. The trim removed 2 bases at V and 10 bases at J, leaving 5 bases unmatched.

This chain connects TRBV5-1 to TRBJ2-1; 9 bases are shared with TRBD2. The V gene's germline CDR1 is SGHRS and CDR2 YFSETQ. The V gene end was trimmed by 4 bases and the J gene end by 9 bases; junction bases not matched to a gene: 14. The CDR3 is 16 residues long. CDR3 in amino acids: CASSLPGKRGAGEQFF. CDR3 sequence (DNA): TGCGCCAGCAGCCTCCCAGGAAAGCGGGGGGCCGGTGAGCAGTTCTTC.

CDR3 in DNA: TGTGCCAGCAGCCGCGCGGGCCCCCAGGCCAACGTCCTGACTTTC. Translation: CASSRAGPQANVLTF. The chain employs TRBV11-2 and TRBJ2-6; D perhaps matches TRBD2 (5 bases). Germline CDR1 and CDR2: SGHAT and FQNNGV. This CDR3 has 15 residues. Between the trimmed V and J ends, which lost 5 bases and 6 bases, there was a span of 14 bases. The variable domain in full, with the rest retrieved from reference TRBV11-2 and TRBJ2-6, is EAGVAQSPRYKIIEKRQSVAFWCNPISGHATLYWYQQILGQGPKLLIQFQNNGVVDDSQLPKDRFSAERLKGVDSTLKIQPAKLEDSAVYLCASSRAGPQANVLTFGAGSRLTVL.

The V gene is TRBV13, the J gene TRBJ2-1, with 9 bases aligning to TRBD1. The V gene end was trimmed by 1 base and the J gene end by 7 bases; junction bases not matched to a gene: 8. The CDR3 is made up of 16 amino acids. The germline V gene has CDR1 PRHDT and CDR2 FYEKMQ (reference sequence). CDR3 DNA sequence: TGTGCCAGCAGCTTAGAAGAGGGGACAGGGACGAATGAGCAGTTCTTC. Its translation is CASSLEEGTGTNEQFF. Using reference TRBV13 and TRBJ2-1 for the parts outside the CDR3, the full variable domain is AAGVIQSPRHLIKEKRETATLKCYPIPRHDTVYWYQQGPGQDPQFLISFYEKMQSDKGSIPDRFSAQQFSDYHSELNMSSLELGDSALYFCASSLEEGTGTNEQFFGPGTRLTVL.

The J gene is TRBJ2-2, the V gene TRBV6-5, with D unresolved. The V and J ends lost 7 bases and 7 bases respectively, with 16 bases between them. The CDR3 extends over 14 amino acids. CDR1 and CDR2 (germline): MNHEY, SVGAGI. In nucleotides, the CDR3 is TGTGCCAGCAAGCCCGACATTTCAGGCGGGGAGCTGTTTTTT. Its protein is CASKPDISGGELFF.

In this sample, this clone turned up a few times. This rearrangement joins TRBV10-3 to TRBJ2-7, with a weak D call TRBD1 (5 bases). CDR1 and CDR2 (germline): ENHRY, SYGVKD. Trimming removed 4 bases at V and 6 bases at J, with 13 bases between. This CDR3 region has 13 residues. Written as DNA, the CDR3 is TGTGCCATCAGTGCAGGGCAGGTGAGCGAGCAGTACGTC. The encoded protein is CAISAGQVSEQYV.

The V gene is TRBV7-3, the J gene TRBJ1-1, with no clear D. Looked up from germline, CDR1 is SGHTA and CDR2 is FQGTGA. This CDR3 has 13 residues. The V end lost 3 bases, the J end lost 1 base, and 6 bases lay between the germline ends. CDR3: CASSFAKNTEAFF. In DNA, the CDR3 is TGTGCCAGCAGCTTCGCGAAGAACACTGAAGCTTTCTTT. Full variable domain (outside the CDR3, taken from reference TRBV7-3 and TRBJ1-1): GAGVSQTPSNKVTEKGKYVELRCDPISGHTALYWYRQSLGQGPEFLIYFQGTGAADDSGLPNDRFFAVRPEGSVSTLKIQRTERGDSAVYLCASSFAKNTEAFFGQGTRLTVV.

The V call is TRBV10-3, the J call TRBJ1-1; a possible D gene is TRBD1 (5 bases). Between the trimmed V and J ends, which lost 6 bases and 5 bases, there was a span of 10 bases. The CDR3 has 12 amino acids. Germline loops: CDR1 ENHRY, CDR2 SYGVKD. CDR3 sequence reads: CAISERGTEAFF. The CDR3 DNA reads as TGTGCCATCAGCGAGAGGGGTACTGAAGCTTTCTTT.

The CDR3: CASSLLSYEQYF. The CDR3 DNA sequence: TGTGCCAGCAGCCTTCTTTCCTACGAGCAGTACTTC. The V gene is TRBV11-1, the J gene TRBJ2-7; no clear D. The CDR3 runs 12 residues. The V end lost 5 bases, the J end lost 1 base, and 6 bases lay between the germline ends. The germline CDR1 and CDR2 sequences are SGHAT and FQDESV (reference sequence). Together with reference TRBV11-1 and TRBJ2-7, the CDR3 gives the full variable domain: EAEVAQSPRYKITEKSQAVAFWCDPISGHATLYWYRQILGQGPELLVQFQDESVVDDSQLPKDRFSAERLKGVDSTLKIQPAELGDSAMYLCASSLLSYEQYFGPGTRLTVT.

Concerning this clone itself: Other nucleotide sequences from this sample produce the same CDR3. For the CDR3, the DNA is TGTGCCAGCAGTTTATCGGCAGGCATGAACACTGAAGCTTTCTTT. Translating gives CASSLSAGMNTEAFF. This sequence joins TRBV27 and TRBJ1-1; no reliable D call. Trimming removed 0 bases at V and 0 bases at J, with 8 bases between. CDR1 and CDR2 (germline): MNHEY, SMNVEV (reference sequence). The CDR3 extends over 15 amino acids.